The 28 T cell receptor beta chains below were found in one sample sequenced in a study of persistence of HIV-infected CD4 T cells. These receptors lack a known antigen. The libraries were made with immunoSEQ version 4 in survey mode. Sequencing used immunoSEQ multiplex PCR; TCRdb keeps in-frame clones, though not all of them. The data contain under 60,000 clones, about 80% of them singletons. Cells were stimulated with CMV-infected fibroblast lysates at around 9.1 ug/mL. CD40L-negative CD69-negative CD45RO-high memory CD4+ T cells were sorted as populations depleted of antigen-responding cells. Sequences were derived from CD4+ T cells sorted from PBMCs after roughly 17-hour stimulation, sampled from a patient who received antiretroviral therapy. The origin of the receptors is an adult man with HIV who was CMV-seropositive.

This clone was counted a few times. The V and J genes are TRBV2 and TRBJ2-7; 7 bases are shared with TRBD1. Per the germline V gene, CDR1 is SNHLY and CDR2 is FYNNEI. This CDR3 region has 15 residues. Germline trimming cut 6 bases from V and 2 bases from J; bases unmatched to any gene: 10. The CDR3 protein is CASSRRTGSTYEQYF. CDR3 sequence (DNA): TGTGCCAGCAGCCGTAGGACAGGCTCAACCTACGAGCAGTACTTC.

The chain joins TRBV5-4 to TRBJ2-7; 7 nucleotides line up with TRBD1. The CDR3 loop spans 15 amino acids. Germline V gene sequence: CDR1 SGHNT, CDR2 YYREEE (reference sequence). The V segment lost 1 base and the J segment 5 bases; nucleotides outside the gene matches: 9. CDR3 amino acids: CASSLRLTGQDEQYF. CDR3 nucleotide sequence: TGTGCCAGCAGCTTGAGACTGACAGGGCAGGACGAGCAGTACTTC.

CDR3 sequence (DNA): TGTGCCAGCAGTGCGGGACTCCTCGTAGTACATGGCTACACCTTC. As protein: CASSAGLLVVHGYTF. The rearrangement uses TRBV25-1 and TRBJ1-2, with D possibly matching TRBD1 (5 bases). The V end lost 4 bases, the J end lost 6 bases, and 18 bases lay between the germline ends. CDR1 MGHDK and CDR2 SYGVNS come from the germline V gene. CDR3 length: 15 amino acids.

This clone is classed as medium-sized (0.01 to 0.1%). The chain joins TRBV2 to TRBJ2-2, with D perhaps matching TRBD2 (5 bases). With 8 bases removed from V and 0 bases from J, the gap between germline ends came to 16 bases. Germline CDR1 and CDR2: SNHLY and FYNNEI. This CDR3 spans 16 amino acids. The CDR3 here is CASQQARLTNTGELFF. CDR3 DNA: TGTGCCAGCCAGCAGGCCCGACTAACGAACACCGGGGAGCTGTTTTTT.

The rearrangement joins TRBV9 to TRBJ2-1; 9 bases are shared with TRBD2. CDR1 and CDR2 (germline): SGDLS, YYNGEE. The junction had 14 bases not matched to a gene; V was cut back by 4 bases and J by 9 bases. This CDR3 has 16 amino acids. The CDR3 DNA sequence: TGTGCCAGCAGCCCGAGAACGGGACTAGCTGGATCTGAGCAGTTCTTC. Translated: CASSPRTGLAGSEQFF.

The CDR3 nucleotides are TGTGCCAGCAGTGGTGACAGGGGCGCCCGTCAGCCCCAGCATTTT. Amino acid sequence: CASSGDRGARQPQHF. The chain recombines TRBV25-1 with TRBJ1-5; 8 bases match TRBD1. Germline CDR1 is MGHDK and CDR2 is SYGVNS. V dropped 4 bases and J dropped 6; count of bases not matched to a gene: 8. This CDR3 is 15 amino acids long.

The genes are TRBV6-1 and TRBJ1-2; perhaps TRBD1 as D (5 bases). Germline V gene sequence: CDR1 MNHNS, CDR2 SASEGT. The CDR3 loop spans 15 amino acids. V was shortened by 0 bases and J by 3 bases, with 11 bases between the two germline ends. The DNA for the CDR3 is TGTGCCAGCAGTGAAGCTCCCGGGACGCACTATGGCTACACCTTC. Translating it yields CASSEAPGTHYGYTF.

This chain connects TRBV7-8 to TRBJ1-5; D is unresolved. V was pared by 4 bases and J by 2 bases, with 18 bases between. Germline V gene sequence: CDR1 SGHVS, CDR2 FQNEAQ. The length of the CDR3 is 17 residues. The CDR3 reads CASSSRPDGTRNQPQHF. CDR3 DNA: TGTGCCAGCAGCTCCCGGCCAGACGGTACCCGCAATCAGCCCCAGCATTTT.

This clone turned up a few times. The V gene is TRBV7-2, the J gene TRBJ1-2, with a weak D call TRBD1 (5 bases). V dropped 1 base and J dropped 7 bases, with 13 bases sitting between them. CDR1 and CDR2 from the germline V gene are SGHTA and FQGNSA. This CDR3 has 14 residues. The CDR3 protein is CASSLDTSRGGYTF. The CDR3 nucleotides read TGTGCCAGCAGCTTAGACACAAGTAGGGGTGGCTACACCTTC.

The chain carries TRBV29-1 and TRBJ2-5; the match to TRBD2 covers 13 bases. Germline CDR1 SQVTM, CDR2 ANQGSEA. Trimming removed 8 bases from V and 5 bases from J; junction bases left unmatched: 8. The CDR3 extends over 14 amino acids. The CDR3 is CSLRLAGGGETQYF. DNA for the CDR3: TGCAGCCTACGACTAGCGGGGGGCGGGGAGACCCAGTACTTC.

A few counts support this clone. The gene calls are TRBV5-8 and TRBJ1-6, with D unresolved. The ends were cut back, 2 bases at V and 6 bases at J, with 6 bases in the middle. The CDR3 is 13 residues long. CDR1 is SGHTS, CDR2 YDEGEE, per germline. The CDR3 protein is CASSFQINSPLHF. DNA of the CDR3: TGTGCCAGCAGCTTCCAGATTAATTCACCCCTCCACTTT.

The chain has TRBV7-2 and TRBJ2-5, with D tentatively TRBD2 (6 bases). This CDR3 region has 15 residues. V lost 2 bases to trimming and J lost 4 bases, with 14 bases between them. Per germline, CDR1 SGHTA and CDR2 FQGNSA. In DNA form, the CDR3 reads TGTGCCAGCAGCTTAAGGTTAGCGGCCAGAGAGACCCAGTACTTC. This encodes CASSLRLAARETQYF.

The rearrangement joins TRBV27 to TRBJ1-5; D unresolved. The CDR3 is 14 amino acids. Germline V gene sequence: CDR1 MNHEY, CDR2 SMNVEV (reference sequence). Trimming removed 3 bases from V and 0 bases from J, with 6 bases in between. CDR3 nucleotide sequence: TGTGCCAGCAGTTTGTACGGTAGCAATCAGCCCCAGCATTTT. This codes for CASSLYGSNQPQHF.

The V call is TRBV20-1, the J call TRBJ2-7, with D possibly TRBD1 on 5 matching bases. The CDR3 loop spans 11 amino acids. Germline lookup yields CDR1 DFQATT and CDR2 SNEGSKA (reference sequence). Trimming pared 7 bases from V and 3 bases from J, leaving 10 bases between. Here the CDR3 DNA reads TGCAGTGGCGGTCAGGGCTACGAGCAGTACTTC. As protein: CSGGQGYEQYF.

This chain links TRBV14 with TRBJ1-1; D is uncertain. With 1 base removed from V and 5 bases from J, the gap between germline ends came to 11 bases. This CDR3 is 14 amino acids long. The germline CDR1 and CDR2 sequences are SGHDN and FVKESK. The CDR3 here is CASSQGPYRTEAFF. Written as DNA, the CDR3 is TGTGCCAGCAGCCAAGGCCCCTATAGGACTGAAGCTTTCTTT.

This chain connects TRBV18 to TRBJ1-1; weak D call: TRBD1 (5 bases). Trimming stripped 4 bases from V and 3 bases from J, with 9 bases between. Germline assignment: CDR1 KGHSH and CDR2 LQKENI. There are 13 residues in the CDR3. Here the CDR3 reads CASSQGSDTEAFF. CDR3 in DNA: TGTGCCAGCTCACAGGGGTCGGACACTGAAGCTTTCTTT.

Comment on this clone: This sample also contains other DNA sequences that code for the same CDR3. This chain links TRBV30 with TRBJ1-1; no firm D call. CDR1 is GTSNPN, CDR2 SVGIG, per germline (reference sequence). V gave up 8 bases and J gave up 2 bases, with 9 bases separating them. This CDR3 is built from 11 residues. CDR3 nucleotide sequence: TGTGCCGGGGAACGCAACACTGAAGCTTTCTTT. Its translation is CAGERNTEAFF.

The sample holds many counts of this clone. V is TRBV5-6 and J is TRBJ1-1, with D uncertain. Trimming shortened V by 5 bases and J by 1 base, and 9 bases separated the two germline ends. CDR3 length: 13 residues. Germline CDR1 is SGHDT and CDR2 is YYEEEE. The CDR3 loop is CASRSDPNTEAFF. CDR3 DNA: TGTGCCAGCAGATCGGACCCGAACACTGAAGCTTTCTTT.

The chain employs TRBV5-1 and TRBJ1-6; D is unresolved. The length of the CDR3 is 15 residues. V dropped 0 bases and J dropped 5 bases, with 9 bases sitting between them. Per the germline V gene, CDR1 is SGHRS and CDR2 is YFSETQ. In DNA, the CDR3 is TGCGCCAGCAGCTTGGGGGCCGTTGATAATTCACCCCTCCACTTT. It encodes CASSLGAVDNSPLHF.

This clone was detected only a few times. CDR3 nucleotides: TGCGCCAGCAGCCAAGAGGGATCTAGCGGGGGGGCGTCTAGGTACAATGAGCAGTTCTTC. Its translation: CASSQEGSSGGASRYNEQFF. The rearrangement links TRBV4-1 to TRBJ2-1; 12 nucleotides match TRBD2. CDR3 size: 20 residues. Germline-derived CDR1 and CDR2 are MGHRA and YSYEKL. V lost 0 bases, J lost 4 bases, and 13 bases stayed unmatched.

The chain is built from TRBV6-5 and TRBJ2-1, with 7 bases identical to TRBD1. Trimming removed 7 bases from V and 3 bases from J; junction bases left unmatched: 9. The CDR3 totals 15 residues. The germline V gene encodes CDR1 MNHEY and CDR2 SVGAGI. CDR3 protein: CASTPSDRVYNEQFF. Written as DNA, the CDR3 is TGTGCCAGCACCCCCTCAGACAGGGTCTACAATGAGCAGTTCTTC.

The V call is TRBV2, the J call TRBJ2-1; D not certain. Germline values: CDR1 SNHLY, CDR2 FYNNEI. Trimming shortened V by 3 bases and J by 3 bases, and 0 bases separated the two germline ends. There are 11 residues in the CDR3. The CDR3 reads CASSDYNEQFF. For the CDR3, the DNA is TGTGCCAGCAGTGACTACAATGAGCAGTTCTTC.

The rearrangement uses TRBV7-3 and TRBJ1-1; tentative D call: TRBD1 (5 bases). V was pared by 6 bases and J by 1 base, with 12 bases between. The germline V gene has CDR1 SGHTA and CDR2 FQGTGA. The CDR3 is 14 amino acids. The CDR3 sequence: CASRPGRENTEAFF. The CDR3 bases are TGTGCCAGCAGACCGGGACGAGAGAACACTGAAGCTTTCTTT.

The chain carries TRBV3-1 (or the pseudogene TRBV3-2) and TRBJ1-6; D gene unclear. This CDR3 spans 13 amino acids. Germline V gene data show CDR1 as LGHDT and CDR2 as YNNKEL (reference sequence). V was clipped by 3 bases and J by 13 bases, with 13 bases between them. Here the CDR3 reads CASSHPGRSPLHF. The CDR3 nucleotides are TGTGCCAGCAGCCACCCCGGACGTTCCCCCCTCCACTTT.

This chain connects TRBV28 to TRBJ1-2, with 7 bases that match TRBD1. CDR1 and CDR2 (germline): MDHEN, SYDVKM. J gave up 8 bases and V 3 bases, and 6 bases lay outside the gene matches. The CDR3 contains 13 residues. CDR3 residues: CASSFLGQWGYTF. The DNA for the CDR3 is TGTGCCAGCAGTTTTCTGGGACAGTGGGGCTACACCTTC.

The V call is TRBV6-6, the J call TRBJ1-1, with D hard to call. From germline, CDR1 is MNHNY and CDR2 SVGAGI (reference sequence). The CDR3 covers 12 residues. The ends were cut back, 2 bases at V and 4 bases at J, with 5 bases in the middle. CDR3 nucleotides: TGTGCCAGCAGTTACGGTATCACTGAAGCTTTCTTT. Protein sequence: CASSYGITEAFF.

The chain links TRBV20-1 to TRBJ1-4; maybe TRBD1 (6 bases). V was pared by 3 bases and J by 5 bases, with 16 bases between. Germline V gives CDR1 DFQATT, CDR2 SNEGSKA (reference sequence). This CDR3 is built from 15 residues. Here the CDR3 DNA reads TGCAGTGCTAGTCTGGCAGGGGCTATGAATGAAAAACTGTTTTTT. Translation gives CSASLAGAMNEKLFF.

The rearrangement links TRBV25-1 to TRBJ1-5; D perhaps matches TRBD1 (6 bases). CDR3 length: 14 residues. From germline, CDR1 is MGHDK and CDR2 SYGVNS. Trimming cost V 8 bases and J 4 bases, with 15 bases left between them. The CDR3 protein is CASAAQGGNQPQHF. Here the CDR3 DNA reads TGTGCCAGCGCCGCCCAAGGGGGGAATCAGCCCCAGCATTTT.